The entry that follows covers one T cell receptor (beta chain) sequence. Generated by immunoSEQ multiplex PCR, the TCRdb table keeps only in-frame clones and is missing some. This table holds 120,000 or so clones, around 83% found once. This record belongs to a study of blood T cell repertoires in COVID-19. Sequencing was performed on peripheral blood. The sequence was collected from a man aged 55-75 years with acute or convalescent COVID-19.

The CDR3 bases are TGTGCCAGCAGTTTAGTTGCGGCGAACACTGAAGCTTTCTTT. The encoded protein is CASSLVAANTEAFF. The chain is built from TRBV27 and TRBJ1-1; D unclear. The V end lost 2 bases, the J end lost 1 base, and 8 bases lay between the germline ends. CDR3 length: 14 amino acids. CDR1 and CDR2 from the germline V gene are MNHEY and SMNVEV (reference sequence).